These T cell receptor beta chains were read from a single sample in a study of T-cell memory formation after mild COVID-19. TCRdb re-called the 5' RACE reads with MiXCR, one entry per CDR3 protein. The sample includes just under 550,000 distinct CDR3 sequences, around 21% of them seen just once. The specimen sequenced was PBMCs or a T cell subset sorted from them (not recorded which). The receptor source for this set is an adult woman who had mild COVID-19 (a few samples of this study predate the infection). Cell type and time point are not known. Both conserved end residues are part of each CDR3. The order of the fields is D gene, clone size, J gene, V gene, CDR3 DNA, CDR3 protein. The D gene is left open where the match is weak. Expanded clones are given a class, and other clones once, few, many or no size at all.

D: -
size: medium-sized
J: TRBJ2-1
V: TRBV4-1
DNA: TGCGCCAGCAGCCTCACCCCTCCGGGGGACTTCTCCTACAATGAGCAGTTCTTC
CDR3: CASSLTPPGDFSYNEQFF

D: -
size: many
J: TRBJ1-6
V: TRBV14
DNA: TGTGCCAGCAGCCAAGGGAGGGAGTATTCACCCCTCCACTTT
CDR3: CASSQGREYSPLHF

D: TRBD2
size: many
J: TRBJ2-7
V: TRBV7-9
DNA: TGTGCCAGCAGCTTAGCCGGTGGACTAGCGGGGGGCCGAATCTACGAGCAGTACTTC
CDR3: CASSLAGGLAGGRIYEQYF

D: -
size: many
J: TRBJ1-2
V: TRBV12-3/TRBV12-4
DNA: TGTGCCAGCAGTTCTTCTAACTATGGCTACACCTTC
CDR3: CASSSSNYGYTF

D: TRBD2
size: few
J: TRBJ2-7
V: TRBV11-2
DNA: TGTGCCAGCAGCTTCGTAACTAGCGGGAGAAGGTGGCAGTACTTC
CDR3: CASSFVTSGRRWQYF

D: -
size: -
J: TRBJ2-2
V: TRBV15
DNA: TGTGCCACCAGCCAACAGGGGGGGGCTTACGGGGAGCTGTTTTTT
CDR3: CATSQQGGAYGELFF

D: -
size: few
J: TRBJ1-3
V: TRBV28
DNA: TGTGCCAGCACCTCCTTATGGGACACAGGGACTGGAAACACCATATATTTT
CDR3: CASTSLWDTGTGNTIYF

D: -
size: few
J: TRBJ2-3
V: TRBV24-1
DNA: TGTGCCACCAGTGCCAGGGTAGGCACAGATACGCAGTATTTT
CDR3: CATSARVGTDTQYF

D: TRBD1
size: few
J: TRBJ1-2
V: TRBV12-3/TRBV12-4
DNA: TGTGCCAGCAGTCCACACGGAGACAGGGTCTATGGCTACACCTTC
CDR3: CASSPHGDRVYGYTF

D: -
size: -
J: TRBJ2-7
V: TRBV7-2
DNA: TGTGCCACAGGGTCCTACGAGCAGTACTTC
CDR3: CATGSYEQYF

D: TRBD1
size: few
J: TRBJ2-7
V: TRBV20-1
DNA: TGCAGTGCTAGAGAGACAGGGAACCCCTACGAGCAGTACTTC
CDR3: CSARETGNPYEQYF

D: TRBD1
size: few
J: TRBJ1-1
V: TRBV9
DNA: TGTGCCAGCGGGACAGGAGTTCACACTGAAGCTTTCTTT
CDR3: CASGTGVHTEAFF

D: TRBD2
size: few
J: TRBJ2-2
V: TRBV3-1
DNA: TGTGCCAGCAGCCACGGCGGGAGGGCCGTTGCCGGGGAGCTGTTTTTT
CDR3: CASSHGGRAVAGELFF

D: -
size: -
J: TRBJ1-1
V: TRBV25-1
DNA: TGTGCCAGCAGTGAACTTAGGGGCGCGGGGACTGAAGCTTTCTTT
CDR3: CASSELRGAGTEAFF

D: -
size: -
J: TRBJ2-3
V: TRBV4-3
DNA: TGCGCCAGCAGCCAGACCATGCAGCAGACGCAGTATTTT
CDR3: CASSQTMQQTQYF

D: -
size: few
J: TRBJ2-2
V: TRBV4-3
DNA: TGCGCCAGCAGCCAAGGTTCTCCCAGGTCGGCGGGCACCGGGGAGCTGTTTTTT
CDR3: CASSQGSPRSAGTGELFF

D: -
size: few
J: TRBJ2-6
V: TRBV4-1
DNA: TGCGCCAGCAGCCAAGTGGGACGGACAGTCTCTGGGGCCAACGTCCTGACTTTC
CDR3: CASSQVGRTVSGANVLTF

D: TRBD2
size: -
J: TRBJ2-1
V: TRBV15
DNA: TGTGCCACCAGCAGAGGACCACTAGCGGGAGTAAATGAGCAGTTCTTC
CDR3: CATSRGPLAGVNEQFF

D: -
size: few
J: TRBJ2-5
V: TRBV5-1
DNA: TGCGCCAGCAGCTTGGGGAGAGGGGTTTCTGAGACCCAGTACTTC
CDR3: CASSLGRGVSETQYF

D: TRBD2
size: few
J: TRBJ2-3
V: TRBV11-2
DNA: TGTGCCAGCAGCCCCGGCCCCATGCGGGAGATCAGCACAGATACGCAGTATTTT
CDR3: CASSPGPMREISTDTQYF

D: -
size: few
J: TRBJ2-5
V: TRBV15
DNA: TGTGCCACCAGCAGAGGGGAGAGAGAGACCCAGTACTTC
CDR3: CATSRGERETQYF

D: -
size: -
J: TRBJ2-7
V: TRBV24-1
DNA: TGTGCCACCAGTGATGGGCGGGCCTTATCTAGGTACGAGCAGTACTTC
CDR3: CATSDGRALSRYEQYF

D: -
size: -
J: TRBJ1-1
V: TRBV7-9
DNA: TGTGCCAGCAGCACCGACAGACCTGTTGAAGCTTTCTTT
CDR3: CASSTDRPVEAFF

D: -
size: few
J: TRBJ1-1
V: TRBV12-3/TRBV12-4
DNA: TGTGCCAGCAGTTTACTTCCAGGAAACACTGAAGCTTTCTTT
CDR3: CASSLLPGNTEAFF

D: TRBD2
size: few
J: TRBJ2-4
V: TRBV4-3
DNA: TGCGCCAGCAGCCAAGATTCGTGGCGGGAGTCACCAAACATTCAGTACTTC
CDR3: CASSQDSWRESPNIQYF

D: -
size: -
J: TRBJ2-1
V: TRBV5-1
DNA: TGCGCCAGCAGCTTTGCGGCCTACAATGAGCAGTTCTTC
CDR3: CASSFAAYNEQFF

D: TRBD2
size: few
J: TRBJ2-3
V: TRBV5-5
DNA: TGTGCCAGCAGCCCGGGAGGTAGCGGGGGTGTGGATACGCAGTATTTT
CDR3: CASSPGGSGGVDTQYF

D: -
size: few
J: TRBJ2-1
V: TRBV13
DNA: TGTGCCTCTCGGAGGGGGCTAAATACCAATGAGCAGTTCTTC
CDR3: CASRRGLNTNEQFF

D: TRBD1
size: -
J: TRBJ1-1
V: TRBV5-1
DNA: TGCGCCAGCAGCTTGGAGCCCGGGACAGGCACTGAAGCTTTCTTT
CDR3: CASSLEPGTGTEAFF

D: -
size: -
J: TRBJ2-3
V: TRBV29-1
DNA: TGCAGCGTTGAAGATCAAGGCAGGGGCCATAGCACAGATACGCAGTATTTT
CDR3: CSVEDQGRGHSTDTQYF

D: -
size: few
J: TRBJ1-1
V: TRBV30
DNA: TGTGCCTGGAGTTCACAGACTCCGAACACTGAAGCTTTCTTT
CDR3: CAWSSQTPNTEAFF

D: -
size: few
J: TRBJ2-7
V: TRBV7-2
DNA: TGTGCCAGCAGCTTAGACCCCGACCCCTACGAGCAGTACTTC
CDR3: CASSLDPDPYEQYF

D: TRBD2
size: -
J: TRBJ2-7
V: TRBV27
DNA: TGTGCCAGCAGTGCCCTCTCCCCTAGCGGGAGGACATACGAGCAGTACTTC
CDR3: CASSALSPSGRTYEQYF

D: TRBD2
size: -
J: TRBJ2-3
V: TRBV29-1
DNA: TGCAGCGCCAAAGCGGGAGTAACAGATACGCAGTATTTT
CDR3: CSAKAGVTDTQYF

D: -
size: many
J: TRBJ2-5
V: TRBV7-2
DNA: TGTGCCAGCAGCGCCCAGGGCGGGATTTATTTAGAGACCCAGTACTTC
CDR3: CASSAQGGIYLETQYF

D: -
size: -
J: TRBJ1-4
V: TRBV7-2
DNA: TGTGCCAGCAGCTTAGTCCCCAGTGGGAATGAAAAACTGTTTTTT
CDR3: CASSLVPSGNEKLFF

D: TRBD2
size: few
J: TRBJ2-3
V: TRBV12-3/TRBV12-4
DNA: TGTGCCAGCAGTTACGGGGGGGCCGGAGATACGCAGTATTTT
CDR3: CASSYGGAGDTQYF

D: TRBD2
size: once
J: TRBJ2-3
V: TRBV6-5
DNA: TGTGCCAGCAGTTACTCGATCCCCACTAGCGGGGGCCTCACAGATACGCAGTATTTT
CDR3: CASSYSIPTSGGLTDTQYF

D: TRBD1
size: few
J: TRBJ2-1
V: TRBV7-9
DNA: TGTGCCAGCAGCTCGACAGGGCTCTCGAACTACAATGAGCAGTTCTTC
CDR3: CASSSTGLSNYNEQFF

D: -
size: few
J: TRBJ1-1
V: TRBV6-5
DNA: TGTGCCAGCAGTTACTCGAAGGGGGTGACTTTCTTT
CDR3: CASSYSKGVTFF

D: -
size: -
J: TRBJ1-1
V: TRBV7-9
DNA: TGTGCCAGCAGCTCGCTTATTGAAGCTTTCTTT
CDR3: CASSSLIEAFF

D: TRBD1
size: few
J: TRBJ1-6
V: TRBV12-3/TRBV12-4
DNA: TGTGCCAGCAGCCCTGGACAGGGAGATAGAAGGTCCTATAATTCACCCCTCCACTTT
CDR3: CASSPGQGDRRSYNSPLHF

D: -
size: few
J: TRBJ1-1
V: TRBV6-2/TRBV6-3
DNA: TGTGCCAGCAGTTACCCCGCGGGAGGGGAAGCTTTCTTT
CDR3: CASSYPAGGEAFF

D: -
size: -
J: TRBJ1-1
V: TRBV12-3/TRBV12-4
DNA: TGTGCCAGCAGGATGAACTGGGGGGGCTCGAACACTGAAGCTTTCTTT
CDR3: CASRMNWGGSNTEAFF

D: -
size: medium-sized
J: TRBJ2-3
V: TRBV7-6
DNA: TGTGCCAGCAGCGTAACCCAAGAGGACAGCGCTAGCACAGATACGCAGTATTTT
CDR3: CASSVTQEDSASTDTQYF

D: TRBD2
size: few
J: TRBJ2-5
V: TRBV9
DNA: TGTGCCAGCAGCGGCACCGGGACTAGCCCACAGACCCAGTACTTC
CDR3: CASSGTGTSPQTQYF

D: -
size: few
J: TRBJ1-4
V: TRBV3-1
DNA: TGTGCCAGCAGCCAAGCATCGACGGGGAATGAAAAACTGTTTTTT
CDR3: CASSQASTGNEKLFF

D: TRBD1
size: few
J: TRBJ2-5
V: TRBV5-6
DNA: TGTGCCAGCAGCTTGGCGCCGACAGGGCGAGAAGAGACCCAGTACTTC
CDR3: CASSLAPTGREETQYF

D: -
size: many
J: TRBJ2-3
V: TRBV7-9
DNA: TGTGCCAGCAGCTATGTCTCTAGCACAGATACGCAGTATTTT
CDR3: CASSYVSSTDTQYF